The clone carrying this TCR beta chain has a single count. This CDR3 spans 16 amino acids. Germline CDR1 ENHRY, CDR2 SYGVKD. Trimming took 7 bases from V and 2 from J; bases not matched to a gene: 12. Both 60 Vbeta primers and 13 Jbeta primers went into the PCR. Method: immunoSEQ multiplex PCR; TCRdb's copy keeps in-frame clones and lacks some. The sample records about 170,000 clones, approximately 81% being singletons. The data derive from a study of cytomegalovirus exposure and HLA in healthy donors. This receptor was taken from a woman between 45 and 60 years old in good health and CMV-seronegative. Sequenced sample: PBMCs. The chain couples TRBV10-3 to TRBJ2-7; TRBD2 matches 9 bases. The CDR3 DNA sequence: TGTGCCATCACCTCTTCCGAGCGGGGGGACCCCTACGAGCAGTACTTC. Encoded protein: CAITSSERGDPYEQYF.